Below, 24 T cell receptor beta chains from the same sample are listed, as sequenced in a study of blood T cell repertoires in COVID-19. Profiling relied on immunoSEQ multiplex PCR, and the TCRdb table lists in-frame clones only, not all of them. The repertoire holds fewer than 200,000 clones, with less than 85% as singletons. Sample: peripheral blood. Receptors originate from a human donor in a cohort sampled during active COVID-19.

CDR3: CAISETRTGGFTDTQYF. CDR3 sequence (DNA): TGTGCCATCAGTGAGACGAGGACAGGGGGCTTCACAGATACGCAGTATTTT. The chain carries TRBV10-3 and TRBJ2-3; 11 bases match TRBD1. Germline CDR1 reads ENHRY; CDR2 reads SYGVKD. V lost 2 bases to trimming and J lost 2 bases; unmatched junction nucleotides: 6. The CDR3 is made up of 17 amino acids.

The gene calls are TRBV10-3 and TRBJ1-2, with 11 bases identical to TRBD1. The trim removed 6 bases at V and 2 bases at J, leaving 5 bases unmatched. The CDR3 length is 15 residues. CDR1 and CDR2 (germline): ENHRY, SYGVKD. CDR3 nucleotides: TGTGCCATCAGCGTGCGGGACAGGGGGAACTATGGCTACACCTTC. Translated, it gives CAISVRDRGNYGYTF.

The V gene is TRBV19, the J gene TRBJ1-4; TRBD1 might be the D (5 bases). V was clipped by 2 bases and J by 0 bases, with 13 bases between them. This CDR3 region has 17 residues. CDR1 and CDR2 (germline): LNHDA, SQIVND (reference sequence). The CDR3 region is CASSILRQGSTNEKLFF. For the CDR3, the DNA is TGTGCCAGTAGTATACTCCGGCAGGGTTCAACTAATGAAAAACTGTTTTTT. Using reference TRBV19 and TRBJ1-4 for the parts outside the CDR3, the full variable domain is DGGITQSPKYLFRKEGQNVTLSCEQNLNHDAMYWYRQDPGQGLRLIYYSQIVNDFQKGDIAEGYSVSREKKESFPLTVTSAQKNPTAFYLCASSILRQGSTNEKLFFGSGTQLSVL.

The chain carries TRBV15 and TRBJ2-7; D might be TRBD1 (6 bases). The CDR3 is 13 residues long. Trimming removed 1 base at V and 10 bases at J, with 14 bases between. From germline, CDR1 is LNHNV and CDR2 YYDKDF (reference sequence). CDR3 bases: TGTGCCACCAGCAGAGGATCAGGGGTTGAACAGTACTTC. Translating gives CATSRGSGVEQYF.

This clone showed up just once. The chain has TRBV3-1 (or the pseudogene TRBV3-2) and TRBJ1-6; 7 bases line up with TRBD1. The CDR3 runs to 15 residues. CDR1 LGHDT and CDR2 YNNKEL come from the germline V gene (reference sequence). Trimming cost V 0 bases and J 7 bases; bases outside gene matches: 3. The CDR3 nucleotides read TGTGCCAGCAGCCAAGATGTACAGGGGAATTCACCCCTCCACTTT. Translated: CASSQDVQGNSPLHF.

This clone was counted a single time. The chain combines TRBV9 with TRBJ2-7; a weak D match, TRBD1 (6 bases). The CDR3 contains 14 residues. Germline CDR1 SGDLS, CDR2 YYNGEE. V dropped 3 bases and J dropped 2 bases, with 12 bases sitting between them. The CDR3 spells CASSGGQKPYEQYF. The DNA for the CDR3 is TGTGCCAGCAGCGGAGGACAGAAGCCCTACGAGCAGTACTTC. Looking up the rest from reference TRBV9 and TRBJ2-7 gives the full variable domain: DSGVTQTPKHLITATGQRVTLRCSPRSGDLSVYWYQQSLDQGLQFLIQYYNGEERAKGNILERFSAQQFPDLHSELNLSSLELGDSALYFCASSGGQKPYEQYFGPGTRLTVT.

The chain links TRBV29-1 to TRBJ2-7, with TRBD1 as a possible D gene (5 bases). Deletions cut 8 bases from V and 1 base from J, with 15 bases between. Germline CDR1 reads SQVTM; CDR2 reads ANQGSEA. The CDR3 loop spans 13 amino acids. The CDR3, as DNA: TGCAGCTTCCTGACAGACATATCCTACGAGCAGTACTTC. Protein product: CSFLTDISYEQYF.

Turning to this clone: This same CDR3 is encoded by further DNA sequences in the sample. This chain connects TRBV2 to TRBJ2-2; tentatively, D is TRBD2 (7 bases). Germline V CDR1 and CDR2: SNHLY, FYNNEI. The V gene lost 11 bases and the J gene lost 6 bases, with 25 bases spanning the gap. This CDR3 has 16 residues. CDR3 sequence (DNA): TGTGCCCGCGCGGCTCGCGGGGGCCGGGGGGCCGGGGAGCTGTTTTTT. This gives the protein CARAARGGRGAGELFF.

The chain links TRBV2 to TRBJ2-5; weak D call: TRBD1 (5 bases). Germline V gene sequence: CDR1 SNHLY, CDR2 FYNNEI. The CDR3 contains 15 residues. Trimming pared 1 base from V and 5 bases from J, leaving 14 bases between. The CDR3 region is CASSEGGAPWETQYF. DNA of the CDR3: TGTGCCAGCAGTGAAGGTGGGGCTCCCTGGGAGACCCAGTACTTC.

The V gene is TRBV11-1, the J gene TRBJ2-3, with TRBD2 matching 10 bases. The V and J ends lost 1 base and 4 bases, in that order; junction bases with no gene match: 5. The germline V gene has CDR1 SGHAT and CDR2 FQDESV (reference sequence). The CDR3 is made up of 16 amino acids. CDR3 nucleotide sequence: TGTGCCAGCAGCTTAGGTCCTAGCGGGGGCGCAGATACGCAGTATTTT. Residues: CASSLGPSGGADTQYF.

The rearrangement joins TRBV11-3 to TRBJ2-1, with D maybe TRBD2 (5 bases). Between the trimmed V and J ends, which lost 0 bases and 9 bases, there was a span of 9 bases. The V gene's germline CDR1 is SGHNT and CDR2 YENEEA. This CDR3 is built from 13 residues. CDR3 amino acids: CASSLDSAGEQFF. The CDR3 nucleotides are TGTGCCAGCAGCTTAGATTCGGCGGGTGAGCAGTTCTTC.

This clone was seen a handful of times. The chain joins TRBV7-8 to TRBJ2-7, with 10 bases lining up with TRBD1. The CDR3 has 16 residues. From germline, CDR1 is SGHVS and CDR2 FQNEAQ. Trimming at V came to 4 bases and at J to 5 bases, leaving 11 bases not matched to a gene. CDR3 sequence: CASSSPLTGGLDEQYF. CDR3 DNA sequence: TGTGCCAGCAGCTCCCCACTGACAGGGGGCCTGGACGAGCAGTACTTC.

V gene TRBV18 combines with J gene TRBJ2-7; D is unresolved. Deletions cut 2 bases from V and 6 bases from J, with 17 bases between. Germline V gene lookup returns CDR1 KGHSH and CDR2 LQKENI. The CDR3 is 15 residues long. The CDR3 region has the DNA TGTGCCAGCTCACCATTCAGCAGTCTCCTAGGCGAGCAGTACTTC. Translated, it gives CASSPFSSLLGEQYF.

The rearrangement links TRBV29-1 to TRBJ2-7, with TRBD2 identical over 9 bases. CDR3 length: 11 residues. Germline CDR1 reads SQVTM; CDR2 reads ANQGSEA. V dropped 5 bases and J dropped 7; count of bases not matched to a gene: 3. This CDR3 is CSVYAGGEQYF. CDR3 sequence (DNA): TGCAGCGTTTACGCGGGAGGGGAGCAGTACTTC.

The chain combines TRBV6-5 with TRBJ2-7, with 8 bases aligning to TRBD1. Germline lookup yields CDR1 MNHEY and CDR2 SVGAGI. The CDR3 runs 15 residues. After removal of 0 bases from V and 5 bases from J, the junction contained 6 bases not matched to a gene. CDR3 residues: CASSYSTGADDEQYF. Here the CDR3 DNA reads TGTGCCAGCAGTTACTCGACAGGGGCTGACGACGAGCAGTACTTC.

The gene calls are TRBV6-5 and TRBJ1-4, with D perhaps matching TRBD1 (5 bases). V was cut by 5 bases and J by 7 bases, with 11 bases left in between. The CDR3 sequence is 13 residues long. Germline V gene sequence: CDR1 MNHEY, CDR2 SVGAGI. The CDR3 DNA reads as TGTGCCAGCAGTCCCCGGGACTTTGAAAAACTGTTTTTT. Amino acids: CASSPRDFEKLFF.

V is TRBV27 and J is TRBJ2-2, with unresolved D. The CDR3 is made up of 12 amino acids. V dropped 3 bases and J dropped 6 bases, with 5 bases sitting between them. Germline V gene sequence: CDR1 MNHEY, CDR2 SMNVEV (reference sequence). This chain's CDR3 is CASSFRSGELFF. CDR3 nucleotide sequence: TGTGCCAGCAGTTTCAGGTCCGGGGAGCTGTTTTTT.

This clone occurred once. This chain joins TRBV20-1 and TRBJ1-5, with D maybe TRBD1 (5 bases). CDR1 and CDR2 (germline): DFQATT, SNEGSKA (reference sequence). The CDR3 consists of 14 residues. The V gene lost 3 bases and the J gene lost 0 bases, with 9 bases spanning the gap. CDR3 loop: CSASTRDSNQPQHF. CDR3 DNA sequence: TGCAGTGCTAGTACCAGGGATAGCAATCAGCCCCAGCATTTT.

V is TRBV5-4 and J is TRBJ1-1; D unclear. Per the germline V gene, CDR1 is SGHNT and CDR2 is YYREEE (reference sequence). Deletions cut 2 bases from V and 0 bases from J, with 11 bases between. The CDR3 contains 15 residues. Here the CDR3 DNA reads TGTGCCAGCAGCTTATCGACACCGATGAACACTGAAGCTTTCTTT. Its protein is CASSLSTPMNTEAFF.

V gene TRBV4-1 combines with J gene TRBJ1-3; D unresolved. Germline V lookup: CDR1 MGHRA, CDR2 YSYEKL. Trimming pared 0 bases from V and 8 bases from J, leaving 11 bases between. CDR3 length: 14 amino acids. In DNA, the CDR3 is TGCGCCAGCAGCCAAGATCTCAGGCTCCACACCATATATTTT. Translating gives CASSQDLRLHTIYF.

As for this clone: A read error may account for a junction end that differs from germline. This chain links TRBV5-6 with TRBJ2-4; a possible D gene is TRBD2 (6 bases). This CDR3 is 13 amino acids long. The germline CDR1 and CDR2 sequences are SGHDT and YYEEEE. CDR3 in amino acids: CASSLAGRGIRYF. In DNA, the CDR3 is TGTGCCAGCAGCTTGGCCGGGAGAGGCATTCGGTACTTC.

The V gene is TRBV19, the J gene TRBJ1-2; no clear D gene. Per the germline V gene, CDR1 is LNHDA and CDR2 is SQIVND (reference sequence). Trimming took 7 bases from V and 5 from J, leaving 17 bases between them. This CDR3 has 14 amino acids. Here the CDR3 DNA reads TGTGCCAGTACCAAAACCGGGAATTCATATGGCTACACCTTC. Amino acid sequence: CASTKTGNSYGYTF.

The chain employs TRBV18 and TRBJ1-2; no firm D call. V shed 6 bases and J shed 5 bases, with 16 bases lying between them. The CDR3 contains 14 residues. Germline CDR1 reads KGHSH; CDR2 reads LQKENI. DNA for the CDR3: TGTGCCAGCTCCGGGATCCAGGCGGCGTATGGCTACACCTTC. It codes for CASSGIQAAYGYTF.

V usage is TRBV5-1 and J usage is TRBJ1-2, with D maybe TRBD1 (6 bases). CDR1 and CDR2 from the germline V gene are SGHRS and YFSETQ. CDR3 length: 15 amino acids. The ends were cut back, 0 bases at V and 3 bases at J, with 12 bases in the middle. This CDR3 is CASSLAGQGYYGYTF. The CDR3 bases are TGCGCCAGCAGCTTGGCCGGGCAGGGGTACTATGGCTACACCTTC.